The following is a T cell receptor beta chain sequence with its context. V shed 4 bases, J shed 0 bases, and the junction held 6 bases outside the gene matches. This CDR3 has 16 amino acids. CDR1 SGHDT and CDR2 YYEEEE come from the germline V gene. In the original processing: Estimation of nucleated cell counts relied on the amplification of reference gene primers. Produced via immunoSEQ multiplex PCR; TCRdb's table is partial and in-frame only. The DNA was the basis for D and trimming; V, J and clone size are from that table. The top ten hold around 3.4% of the sample, which has 220,000 or so clones, 82% seen once. The entry originates in a study of blood T cell repertoires in COVID-19. Donors in Cohort 3 who had recovered were those with two negative PCRs, healthcare professional clearance, or resolution of their symptoms.

The chain employs TRBV5-6 and TRBJ2-5; TRBD2 agrees at 10 bases. The sequence derives from an older woman who had recovered from COVID-19. Sample: PBMCs or T cells enriched from blood (not recorded which). The CDR3 DNA is TGTGCCAGCAGCCTGACTAGCGGGCCGTACCAAGAGACCCAGTACTTC. Encoded protein: CASSLTSGPYQETQYF.